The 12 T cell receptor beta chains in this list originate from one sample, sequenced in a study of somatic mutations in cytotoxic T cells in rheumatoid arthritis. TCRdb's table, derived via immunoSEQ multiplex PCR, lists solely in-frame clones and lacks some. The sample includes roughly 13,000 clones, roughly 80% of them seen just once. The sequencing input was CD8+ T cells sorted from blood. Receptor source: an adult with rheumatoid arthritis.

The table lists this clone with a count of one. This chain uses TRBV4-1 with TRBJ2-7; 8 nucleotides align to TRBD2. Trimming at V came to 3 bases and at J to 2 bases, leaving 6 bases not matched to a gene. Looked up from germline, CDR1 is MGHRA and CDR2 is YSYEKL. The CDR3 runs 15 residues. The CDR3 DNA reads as TGCGCCAGCAGCCAGACGGGGGGGGCGACCTACGAGCAGTACTTC. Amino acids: CASSQTGGATYEQYF.

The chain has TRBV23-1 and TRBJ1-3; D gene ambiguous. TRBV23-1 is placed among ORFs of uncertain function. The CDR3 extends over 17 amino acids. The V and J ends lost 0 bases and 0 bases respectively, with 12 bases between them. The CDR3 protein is CASSQSFNGFSGNTIYF. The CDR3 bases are TGCGCCAGCAGTCAATCGTTCAACGGCTTCTCTGGAAACACCATATATTTT.

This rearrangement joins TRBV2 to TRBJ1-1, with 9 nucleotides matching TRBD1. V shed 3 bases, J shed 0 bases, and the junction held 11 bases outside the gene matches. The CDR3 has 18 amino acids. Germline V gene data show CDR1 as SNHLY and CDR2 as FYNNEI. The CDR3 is CASSEVFGTGGLNTEAFF. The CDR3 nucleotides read TGTGCCAGCAGTGAGGTTTTTGGTACAGGGGGCTTGAACACTGAAGCTTTCTTT.

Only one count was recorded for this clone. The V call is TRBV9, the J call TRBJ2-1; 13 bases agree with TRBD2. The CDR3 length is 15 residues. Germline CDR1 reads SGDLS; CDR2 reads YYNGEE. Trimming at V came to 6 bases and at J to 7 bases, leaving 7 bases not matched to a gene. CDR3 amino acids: CASTRGLAGVNEQFF. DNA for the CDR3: TGTGCCAGCACCCGCGGACTAGCGGGAGTTAATGAGCAGTTCTTC.

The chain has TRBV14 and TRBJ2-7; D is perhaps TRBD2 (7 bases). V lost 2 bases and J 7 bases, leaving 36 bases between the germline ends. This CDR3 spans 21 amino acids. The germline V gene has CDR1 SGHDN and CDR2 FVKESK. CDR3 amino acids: CASSQLPGFKGGGGLPGEQYF. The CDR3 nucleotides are TGTGCCAGCAGCCAACTCCCCGGGTTCAAGGGGGGGGGAGGCCTTCCTGGAGAGCAGTACTTC.

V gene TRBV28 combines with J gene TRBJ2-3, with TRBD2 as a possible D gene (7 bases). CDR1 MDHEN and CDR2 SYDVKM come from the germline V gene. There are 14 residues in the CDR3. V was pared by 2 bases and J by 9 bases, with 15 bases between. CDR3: CASSLAGAMRTQYF. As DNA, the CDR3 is TGTGCCAGCAGTTTAGCGGGGGCCATGAGGACGCAGTATTTT.

The CDR3 is CASSYSIRDTQYF. Here the CDR3 DNA reads TGTGCCAGCAGTTACTCAATTAGAGATACGCAGTATTTT. The rearrangement uses TRBV6-5 and TRBJ2-3; D not resolved. The V end was cut by 0 bases, the J end by 5 bases, with 6 bases between. Germline CDR1 and CDR2: MNHEY and SVGAGI. This CDR3 spans 13 amino acids.

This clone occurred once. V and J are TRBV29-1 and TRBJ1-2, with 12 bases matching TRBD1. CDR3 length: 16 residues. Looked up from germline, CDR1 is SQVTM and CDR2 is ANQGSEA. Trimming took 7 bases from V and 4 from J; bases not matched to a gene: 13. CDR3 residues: CSGRITGTGGGYGYTF. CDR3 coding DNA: TGCAGCGGGCGAATTACCGGGACAGGGGGCGGCTATGGCTACACCTTC.

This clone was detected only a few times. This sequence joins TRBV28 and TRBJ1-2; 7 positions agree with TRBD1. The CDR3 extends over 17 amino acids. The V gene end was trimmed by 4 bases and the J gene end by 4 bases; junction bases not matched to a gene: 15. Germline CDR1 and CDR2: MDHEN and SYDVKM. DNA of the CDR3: TGTGCCAGCAGTTCGTTAGTTTTCGACAGGGACGGCTATGGCTACACCTTC. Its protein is CASSSLVFDRDGYGYTF.

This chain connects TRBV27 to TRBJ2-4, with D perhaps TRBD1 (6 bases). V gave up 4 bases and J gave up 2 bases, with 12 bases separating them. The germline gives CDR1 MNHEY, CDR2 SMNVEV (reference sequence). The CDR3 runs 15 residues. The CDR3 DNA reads TGTGCCAGCAGTTCCCAACAGGGATCCAAAAACATTCAGTACTTC. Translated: CASSSQQGSKNIQYF.

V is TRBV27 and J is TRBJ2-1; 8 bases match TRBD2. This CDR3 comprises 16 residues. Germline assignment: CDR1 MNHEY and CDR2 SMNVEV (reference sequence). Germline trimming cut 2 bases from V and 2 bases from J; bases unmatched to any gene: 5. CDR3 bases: TGTGCCAGCAGTTTAGCGCGGGGGGCGCCCTACAATGAGCAGTTCTTC. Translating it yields CASSLARGAPYNEQFF.

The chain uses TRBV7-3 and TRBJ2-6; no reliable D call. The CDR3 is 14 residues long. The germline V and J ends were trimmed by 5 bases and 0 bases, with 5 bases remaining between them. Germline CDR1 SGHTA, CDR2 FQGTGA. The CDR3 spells CASSLSSGANVLTF. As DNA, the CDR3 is TGTGCCAGCAGCCTAAGCTCTGGGGCCAACGTCCTGACTTTC. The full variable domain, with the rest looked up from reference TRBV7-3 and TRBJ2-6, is GAGVSQTPSNKVTEKGKYVELRCDPISGHTALYWYRQSLGQGPEFLIYFQGTGAADDSGLPNDRFFAVRPEGSVSTLKIQRTERGDSAVYLCASSLSSGANVLTFGAGSRLTVL.